The clone carrying this TCR beta chain was counted a few times. The data derive from a study of T cell responses to AZD1222 COVID-19 vaccine. V shed 4 bases, J shed 7 bases, and the junction held 9 bases outside the gene matches. CDR1 and CDR2 (germline): MDHEN, SYDVKM. The CDR3 spans 15 residues. The assay was immunoSEQ multiplex PCR, and TCRdb's table has in-frame clones only and misses some. Of about 70,000 clones listed, around 89% are singletons. Material: peripheral blood, obtained 28 days after the second dose of the MenACWY control vaccine. The receptor's source is an adult who received the MenACWY meningococcal vaccine as a control. The chain couples TRBV28 to TRBJ2-2; 7 bases line up with TRBD1. This chain's CDR3 is CASSSGQADHGELFF. The DNA for the CDR3 is TGTGCCAGCAGTTCCGGACAGGCCGACCACGGGGAGCTGTTTTTT.